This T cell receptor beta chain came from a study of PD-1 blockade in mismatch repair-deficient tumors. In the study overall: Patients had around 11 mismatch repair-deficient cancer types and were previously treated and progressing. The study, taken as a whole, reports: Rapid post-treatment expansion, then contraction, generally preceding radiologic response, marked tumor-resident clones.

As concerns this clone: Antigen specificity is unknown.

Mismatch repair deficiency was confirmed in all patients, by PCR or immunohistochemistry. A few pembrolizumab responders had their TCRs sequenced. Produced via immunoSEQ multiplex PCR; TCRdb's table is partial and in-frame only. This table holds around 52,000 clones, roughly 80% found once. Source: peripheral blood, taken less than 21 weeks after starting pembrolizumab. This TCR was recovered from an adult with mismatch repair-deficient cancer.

DNA of the CDR3: TGTGCCAGCAGCTTCACGAGGGGGCCCTACAATGAGCAGTTCTTC. Translation gives CASSFTRGPYNEQFF. The rearrangement joins TRBV5-4 to TRBJ2-1; 7 nucleotides align to TRBD1. Germline V CDR1 and CDR2: SGHNT, YYREEE (reference sequence). The CDR3 is 15 residues long. V was pared by 2 bases and J by 2 bases, with 4 bases of the junction left unmatched.